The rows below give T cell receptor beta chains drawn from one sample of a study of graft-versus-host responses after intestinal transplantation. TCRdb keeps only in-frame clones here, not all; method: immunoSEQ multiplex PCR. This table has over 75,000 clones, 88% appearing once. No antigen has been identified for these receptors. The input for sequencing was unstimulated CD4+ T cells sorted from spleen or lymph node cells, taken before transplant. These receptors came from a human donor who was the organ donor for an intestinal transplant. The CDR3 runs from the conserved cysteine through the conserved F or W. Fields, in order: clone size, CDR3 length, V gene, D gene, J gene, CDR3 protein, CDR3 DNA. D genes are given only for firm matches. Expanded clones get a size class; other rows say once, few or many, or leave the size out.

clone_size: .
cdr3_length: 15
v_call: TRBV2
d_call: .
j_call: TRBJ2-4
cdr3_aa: CASSEEEGFQNIQYF
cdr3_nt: TGTGCCAGCAGTGAAGAGGAGGGATTCCAAAACATTCAGTACTTC

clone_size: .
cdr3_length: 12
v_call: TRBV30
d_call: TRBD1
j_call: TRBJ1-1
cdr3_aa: CAWDRGETEAFF
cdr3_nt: TGTGCCTGGGACAGGGGTGAGACTGAAGCTTTCTTT

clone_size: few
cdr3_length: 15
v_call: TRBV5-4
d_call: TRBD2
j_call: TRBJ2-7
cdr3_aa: CASSSRAGVLGEQYF
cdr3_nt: TGTGCCAGCAGCTCCCGAGCGGGAGTGTTGGGCGAGCAGTACTTC

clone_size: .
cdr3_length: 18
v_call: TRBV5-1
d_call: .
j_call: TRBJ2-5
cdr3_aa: CASSFLGGTGLDQETQYF
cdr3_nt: TGCGCCAGCAGCTTTCTCGGCGGTACAGGGTTAGACCAAGAGACCCAGTACTTC

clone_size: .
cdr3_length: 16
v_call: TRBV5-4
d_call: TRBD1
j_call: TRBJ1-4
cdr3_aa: CASSWATGTGNEKLFF
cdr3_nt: TGTGCCAGCAGCTGGGCTACCGGGACAGGAAATGAAAAACTGTTTTTT

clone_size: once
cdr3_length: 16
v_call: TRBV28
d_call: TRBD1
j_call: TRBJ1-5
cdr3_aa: CASSFRTGAHNQPQHF
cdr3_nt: TGTGCCAGCAGTTTCCGGACAGGGGCCCACAATCAGCCCCAGCATTTT

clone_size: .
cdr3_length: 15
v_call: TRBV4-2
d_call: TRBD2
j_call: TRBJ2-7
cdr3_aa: CASSQLSGKGDEQYF
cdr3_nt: TGTGCCAGCAGCCAACTTAGCGGGAAGGGCGACGAGCAGTACTTC

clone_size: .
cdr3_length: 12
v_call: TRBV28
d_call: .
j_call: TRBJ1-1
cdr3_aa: CASSLWGDEAFF
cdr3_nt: TGTGCCAGCAGTTTATGGGGAGACGAAGCTTTCTTT

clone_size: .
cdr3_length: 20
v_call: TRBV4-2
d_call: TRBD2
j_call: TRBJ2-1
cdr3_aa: CASSQAGTSGWVGSYNEQFF
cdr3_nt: TGTGCCAGCAGCCAGGCCGGGACTAGCGGGTGGGTGGGCTCCTACAATGAGCAGTTCTTC

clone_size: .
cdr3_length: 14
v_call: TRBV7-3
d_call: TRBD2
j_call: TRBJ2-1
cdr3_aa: CASSMGLAGAEQFF
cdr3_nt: TGTGCCAGCAGCATGGGACTAGCGGGAGCTGAGCAGTTCTTC

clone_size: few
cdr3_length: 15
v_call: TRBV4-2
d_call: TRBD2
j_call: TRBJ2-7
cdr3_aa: CASSHPGRGDGEQYF
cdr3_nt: TGTGCCAGCAGCCATCCGGGCCGGGGGGACGGCGAGCAGTACTTC

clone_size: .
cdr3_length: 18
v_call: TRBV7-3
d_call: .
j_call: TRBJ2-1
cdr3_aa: CASSREATRVGSYNEQFF
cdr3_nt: TGTGCCAGCAGCCGAGAGGCCACTAGGGTGGGGTCCTACAATGAGCAGTTCTTC

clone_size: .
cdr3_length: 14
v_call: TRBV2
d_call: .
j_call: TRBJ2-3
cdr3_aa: CASRMTGRTDTQYF
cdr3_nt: TGTGCCAGCAGGATGACAGGCCGCACAGATACGCAGTATTTT

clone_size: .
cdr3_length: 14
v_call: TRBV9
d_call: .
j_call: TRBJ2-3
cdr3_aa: CASSVATFGDTQYF
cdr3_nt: TGTGCCAGCAGCGTAGCTACGTTTGGAGATACGCAGTATTTT

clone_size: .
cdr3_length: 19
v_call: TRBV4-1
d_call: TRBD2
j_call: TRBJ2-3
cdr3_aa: CASSQRGVGSGGFADTQYF
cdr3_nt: TGCGCCAGCAGCCAGAGGGGCGTGGGTAGCGGGGGATTCGCAGATACGCAGTATTTT

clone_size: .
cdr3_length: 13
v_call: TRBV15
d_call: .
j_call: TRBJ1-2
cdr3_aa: CATIPHRGGGYTF
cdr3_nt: TGTGCCACCATTCCACACCGGGGTGGAGGCTACACCTTC

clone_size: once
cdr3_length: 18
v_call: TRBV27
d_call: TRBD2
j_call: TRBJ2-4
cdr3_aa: CASSLRGTSGRALNIQYF
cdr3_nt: TGTGCCAGCAGTTTACGCGGGACTAGCGGGAGGGCCTTAAACATTCAGTACTTC

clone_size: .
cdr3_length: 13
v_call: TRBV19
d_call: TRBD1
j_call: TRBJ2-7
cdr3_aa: CATRQGFSDEQYF
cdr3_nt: TGTGCCACTCGACAGGGGTTTAGCGACGAGCAGTACTTC

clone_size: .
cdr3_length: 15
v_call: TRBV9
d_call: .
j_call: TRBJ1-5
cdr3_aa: CASSPAGAGNQPQHF
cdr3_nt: TGTGCCAGCAGCCCCGCAGGGGCGGGCAATCAGCCCCAGCATTTT

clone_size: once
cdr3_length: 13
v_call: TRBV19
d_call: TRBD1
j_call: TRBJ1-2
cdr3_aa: CASNGQGAGGYTF
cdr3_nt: TGTGCCAGTAACGGACAGGGGGCCGGTGGCTACACCTTC

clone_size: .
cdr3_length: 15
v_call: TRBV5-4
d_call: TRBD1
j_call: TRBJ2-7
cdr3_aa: CASSVGQGKGYEQYF
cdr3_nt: TGTGCCAGCAGCGTGGGACAGGGGAAGGGGTACGAGCAGTACTTC

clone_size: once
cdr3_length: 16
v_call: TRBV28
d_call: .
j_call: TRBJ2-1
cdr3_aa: CASSPVDLRQNNEQFF
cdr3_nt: TGTGCCAGCAGTCCCGTTGACCTCCGACAAAACAATGAGCAGTTCTTC

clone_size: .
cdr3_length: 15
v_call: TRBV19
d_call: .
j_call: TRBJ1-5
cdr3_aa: CASSPGQVGNQPQHF
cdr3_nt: TGTGCCAGTAGCCCTGGGCAGGTCGGCAATCAGCCCCAGCATTTT

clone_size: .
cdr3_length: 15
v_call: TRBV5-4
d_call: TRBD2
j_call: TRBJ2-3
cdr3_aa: CASSPSGGGSDTQYF
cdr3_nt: TGTGCCAGCAGCCCAAGCGGGGGTGGGTCAGATACGCAGTATTTT

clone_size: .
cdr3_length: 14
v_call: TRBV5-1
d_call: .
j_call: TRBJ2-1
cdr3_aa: CASSLSAAYNEQFF
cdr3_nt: TGCGCCAGCAGCTTAAGTGCCGCGTACAATGAGCAGTTCTTC

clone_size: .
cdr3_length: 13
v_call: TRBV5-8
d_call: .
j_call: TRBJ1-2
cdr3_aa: CASSPRTLGGYTF
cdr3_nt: TGTGCCAGCAGCCCCCGGACACTTGGGGGCTACACCTTC

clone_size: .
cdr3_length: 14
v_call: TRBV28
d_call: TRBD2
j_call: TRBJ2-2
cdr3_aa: CASRLAGNTGELFF
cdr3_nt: TGTGCCAGCAGACTAGCGGGGAACACCGGGGAGCTGTTTTTT

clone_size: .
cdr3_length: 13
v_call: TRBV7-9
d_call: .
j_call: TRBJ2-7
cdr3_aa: CASKRTDSYEQYF
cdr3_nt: TGTGCCAGCAAAAGGACAGACTCCTACGAGCAGTACTTC

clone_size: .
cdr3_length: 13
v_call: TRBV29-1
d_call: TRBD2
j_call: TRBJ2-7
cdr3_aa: CSVELGGAYEQYF
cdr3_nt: TGCAGCGTCGAGCTCGGGGGGGCCTACGAGCAGTACTTC

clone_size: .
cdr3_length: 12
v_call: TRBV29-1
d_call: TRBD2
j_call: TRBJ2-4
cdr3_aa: CSVGTSGGPQYF
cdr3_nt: TGCAGCGTCGGGACTAGCGGCGGCCCACAGTACTTC

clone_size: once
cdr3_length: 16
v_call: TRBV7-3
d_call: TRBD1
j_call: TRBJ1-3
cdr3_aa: CASSPQGQGVGNTIYF
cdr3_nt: TGTGCCAGCAGCCCGCAAGGACAGGGGGTTGGAAACACCATATATTTT

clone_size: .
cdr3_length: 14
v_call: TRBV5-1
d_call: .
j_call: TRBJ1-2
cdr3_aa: CASSFSFDRYGYTF
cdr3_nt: TGCGCCAGCAGCTTTTCCTTTGACAGGTACGGCTACACCTTC

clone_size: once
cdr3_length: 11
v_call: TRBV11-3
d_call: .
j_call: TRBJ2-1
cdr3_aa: CASSRGGEQFF
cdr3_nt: TGTGCCAGCAGCCGAGGCGGTGAGCAGTTCTTC

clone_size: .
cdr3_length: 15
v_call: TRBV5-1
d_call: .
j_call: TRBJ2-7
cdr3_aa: CASSSGLGGNYEQYF
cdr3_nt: TGCGCCAGCAGCTCGGGGTTAGGCGGAAACTACGAGCAGTACTTC

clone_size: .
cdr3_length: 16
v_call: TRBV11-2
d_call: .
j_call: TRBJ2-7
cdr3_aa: CASSLLPRGASYEQYF
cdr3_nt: TGTGCCAGCAGCTTACTCCCCAGGGGTGCCTCCTACGAGCAGTACTTC

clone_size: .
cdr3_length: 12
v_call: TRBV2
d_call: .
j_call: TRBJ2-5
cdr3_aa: CASRRERETQYF
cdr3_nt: TGTGCCAGCAGACGGGAGAGAGAGACCCAGTACTTC

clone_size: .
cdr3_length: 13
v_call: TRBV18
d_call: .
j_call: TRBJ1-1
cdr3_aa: CASSQGKNTEAFF
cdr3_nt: TGTGCCAGCTCACAGGGGAAGAACACTGAAGCTTTCTTT

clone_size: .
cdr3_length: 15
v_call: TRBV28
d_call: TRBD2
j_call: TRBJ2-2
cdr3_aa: CASRSLAAGTGELFF
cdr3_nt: TGTGCCAGCAGATCCCTAGCGGCTGGGACCGGGGAGCTGTTTTTT

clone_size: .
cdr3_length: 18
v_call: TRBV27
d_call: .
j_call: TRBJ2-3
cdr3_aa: CASSLSLFRGGDTDTQYF
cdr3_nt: TGTGCCAGCAGTTTATCGTTGTTTCGAGGCGGGGACACAGATACGCAGTATTTT

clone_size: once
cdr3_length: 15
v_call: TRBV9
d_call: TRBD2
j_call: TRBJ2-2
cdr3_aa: CASSERGDRTGELFF
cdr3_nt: TGTGCCAGCAGCGAACGGGGGGATCGCACCGGGGAGCTGTTTTTT

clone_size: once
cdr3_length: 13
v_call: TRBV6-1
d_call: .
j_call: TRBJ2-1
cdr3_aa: CASSAVPALEQFF
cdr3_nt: TGTGCCAGCAGTGCCGTCCCAGCGCTCGAGCAGTTCTTC

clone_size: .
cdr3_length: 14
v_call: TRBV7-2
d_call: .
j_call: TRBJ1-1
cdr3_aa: CASSPGWRHTEAFF
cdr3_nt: TGTGCCAGCAGCCCCGGGTGGCGGCACACTGAAGCTTTCTTT

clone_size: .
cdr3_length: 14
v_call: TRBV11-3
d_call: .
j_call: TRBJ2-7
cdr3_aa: CASSLVIYSHEQYF
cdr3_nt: TGTGCCAGCAGCTTAGTTATCTATTCCCACGAGCAGTACTTC

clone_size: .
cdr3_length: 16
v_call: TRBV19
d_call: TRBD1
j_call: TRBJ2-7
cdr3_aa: CASSIEGRGRTYEQYF
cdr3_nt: TGTGCCAGTAGTATAGAGGGCAGGGGGCGAACCTACGAGCAGTACTTC

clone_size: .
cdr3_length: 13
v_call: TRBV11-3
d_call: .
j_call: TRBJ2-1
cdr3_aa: CASSFASNNEQFF
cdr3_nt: TGTGCCAGCAGCTTTGCTAGCAACAATGAGCAGTTCTTC

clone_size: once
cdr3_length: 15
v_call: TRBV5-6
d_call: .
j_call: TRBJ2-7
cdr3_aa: CASSLAREQYYEQYF
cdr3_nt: TGTGCCAGCAGCCTGGCGAGGGAACAATACTACGAGCAGTACTTC

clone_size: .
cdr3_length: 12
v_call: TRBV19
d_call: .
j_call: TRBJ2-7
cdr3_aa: CASRQGNREQYF
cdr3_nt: TGTGCCAGTAGGCAGGGGAATCGAGAGCAGTACTTC

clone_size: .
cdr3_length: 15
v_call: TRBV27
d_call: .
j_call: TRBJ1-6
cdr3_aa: CASSPPYPYNSPLHF
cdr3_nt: TGTGCCAGCAGTCCCCCCTACCCATATAATTCACCCCTCCACTTT

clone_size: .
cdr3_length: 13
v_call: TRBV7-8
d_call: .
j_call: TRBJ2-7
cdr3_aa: CASSKNSGYEQYF
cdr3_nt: TGTGCCAGCAGCAAAAATAGTGGCTACGAGCAGTACTTC

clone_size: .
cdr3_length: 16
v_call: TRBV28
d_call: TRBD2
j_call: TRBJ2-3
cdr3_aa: CASSLWVSGSTDTQYF
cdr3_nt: TGTGCCAGCAGTTTATGGGTTAGCGGGAGCACAGATACGCAGTATTTT

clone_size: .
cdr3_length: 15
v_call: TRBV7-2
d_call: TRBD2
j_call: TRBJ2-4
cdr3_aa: CASSLGGGRQNIQYF
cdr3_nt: TGTGCCAGCAGCCTAGGAGGCGGGAGGCAAAACATTCAGTACTTC

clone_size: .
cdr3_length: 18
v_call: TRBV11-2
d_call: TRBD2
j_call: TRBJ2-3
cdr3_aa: CASSSSLVASGRSDTQYF
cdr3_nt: TGTGCCAGCAGCTCCTCCTTAGTGGCTAGCGGGAGATCGGATACGCAGTATTTT

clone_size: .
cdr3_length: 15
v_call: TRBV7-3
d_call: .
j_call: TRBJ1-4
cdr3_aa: CASSLTAAAHEKLFF
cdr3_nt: TGTGCCAGCAGCTTAACGGCCGCGGCTCATGAAAAACTGTTTTTT

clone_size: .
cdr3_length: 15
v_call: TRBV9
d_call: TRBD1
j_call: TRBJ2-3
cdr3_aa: CASSASQGVTDTQYF
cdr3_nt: TGTGCCAGCAGCGCTTCTCAGGGGGTCACAGATACGCAGTATTTT

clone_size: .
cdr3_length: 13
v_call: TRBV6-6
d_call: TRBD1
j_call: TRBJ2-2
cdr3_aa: CASSPTGAQELFF
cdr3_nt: TGTGCCAGCAGCCCGACAGGGGCCCAAGAGCTGTTTTTT

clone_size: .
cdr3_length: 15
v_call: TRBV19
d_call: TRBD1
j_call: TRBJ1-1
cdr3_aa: CASRREGQSNTEAFF
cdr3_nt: TGTGCCAGTAGGCGCGAGGGACAGTCGAACACTGAAGCTTTCTTT

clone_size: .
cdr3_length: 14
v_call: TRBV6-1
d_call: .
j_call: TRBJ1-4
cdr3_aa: CASSDGYLDEKLFF
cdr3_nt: TGTGCCAGCAGTGACGGGTATTTGGATGAAAAACTGTTTTTT

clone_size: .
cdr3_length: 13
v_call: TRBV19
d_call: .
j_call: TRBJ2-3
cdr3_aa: CASSRGRTDTQYF
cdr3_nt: TGTGCCAGTAGTAGAGGGAGGACAGATACGCAGTATTTT

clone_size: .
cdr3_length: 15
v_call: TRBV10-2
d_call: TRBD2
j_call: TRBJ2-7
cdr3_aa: CASNPGTSGFYEQYF
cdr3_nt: TGCGCCAGCAACCCTGGGACTAGCGGCTTCTACGAGCAGTACTTC

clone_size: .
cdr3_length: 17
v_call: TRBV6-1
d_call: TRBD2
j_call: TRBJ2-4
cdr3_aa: CASSELLAVLAKNIQYF
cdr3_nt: TGTGCCAGCAGTGAGCTTCTAGCGGTTTTAGCCAAAAACATTCAGTACTTC